Following are 4 T cell receptor beta chains from one sample sequenced in a study of identical twins (dated by TCRdb to about 2016). Preparation of the library involved 5' RACE. Data came from an Illumina HiSeq 2000. The public reads were quality trimmed at Q25 with fastp and then assembled into clones with MiXCR by TCRdb, keeping productive beta chains. Duplicate CDR3 protein sequences are folded into a single record with the most common DNA and genes. This sample comprises around 530,000 distinct CDR3 sequences, 15% of them detected only once. Around 0.4% of the sample goes to the ten largest clones. This same sample was also part of a study on yellow fever vaccine responses in identical twins.

The sequenced sample consisted of CD4+ T cells sorted from blood. These receptors all come from a woman aged 18-29 years in good health.

The chain recombines TRBV7-3 with TRBJ2-3; the match to TRBD2 covers 8 bases. Germline assignment: CDR1 SGHTA and CDR2 FQGTGA. The CDR3 contains 15 residues. V trimming: 11 bases; J trimming: 7 bases; junction bases outside the gene matches: 17. The CDR3 nucleotides read TGTGCCTCCGCCCCAGGACTAGCCGATGGTTATACGCAGTATTTT. It encodes CASAPGLADGYTQYF.

The chain carries TRBV20-1 and TRBJ2-4; no definite D call. CDR1 and CDR2 (germline): DFQATT, SNEGSKA (reference sequence). Trimming removed 6 bases at V and 9 bases at J, with 15 bases between. The CDR3 is 12 residues long. CDR3 sequence reads: CSASPPPVIQYF. CDR3 nucleotides: TGCAGTGCCTCTCCGCCCCCCGTCATTCAGTACTTC.

This clonotype was observed a few times. The genes are TRBV28 and TRBJ2-7, with 12 bases matching TRBD1. This CDR3 comprises 15 residues. From germline, CDR1 is MDHEN and CDR2 SYDVKM. J gave up 2 bases and V 3 bases, and 2 bases lay outside the gene matches. The CDR3 DNA sequence: TGTGCCAGCAGTTTGGGGACAGGGGGCCCCTACGAGCAGTACGTC. Amino acid sequence: CASSLGTGGPYEQYV.

This clonotype was recorded a few times. This CDR3 is CSVDSGDSSYEQYF. Written as DNA, the CDR3 is TGCAGCGTTGATTCGGGGGACAGCTCCTACGAGCAGTACTTC. The J gene is TRBJ2-7, the V gene TRBV29-1, with D possibly being TRBD1 (7 bases). This CDR3 is built from 14 residues. Germline V gene data show CDR1 as SQVTM and CDR2 as ANQGSEA. Trimming pared 3 bases from V and 0 bases from J, leaving 12 bases between.